The 32 T cell receptor beta chains in this list originate from one sample, sequenced in a study of OX40 agonist ivuxolimab in advanced cancers. The method was immunoSEQ multiplex PCR; TCRdb's version includes in-frame clones alone and lacks a portion of them. The repertoire holds tens of thousands of clones, with roughly nine tenths as singletons. The specimen comprised CD4+ or CD8+ T cells sorted from blood, sampled in a trial of the OX40 agonist ivuxolimab. Receptors were obtained from an adult with an advanced solid tumor such as melanoma, head and neck, liver or kidney cancer.

As to this clone: Different DNA sequences within this sample yield the same CDR3. The CDR3 here is CASSETGVRGNEQFF. CDR3 sequence (DNA): TGTGCCAGCAGTGAGACCGGGGTACGTGGCAATGAGCAGTTCTTC. This chain uses TRBV25-1 with TRBJ2-1, with a weak D call TRBD2 (5 bases). Per germline, CDR1 MGHDK and CDR2 SYGVNS. Trimming took off 3 bases at V and 6 bases at J, with 15 bases between the two ends. This CDR3 region has 15 residues.

V gene TRBV19 combines with J gene TRBJ2-3, with 7 bases lining up with TRBD1. CDR1 LNHDA and CDR2 SQIVND come from the germline V gene (reference sequence). V was clipped by 3 bases and J by 5 bases; unmatched bases: 2. The CDR3 spans 13 residues. The CDR3 sequence is CASSIQGEDTQYF. The CDR3 bases are TGTGCCAGTAGTATTCAGGGGGAAGATACGCAGTATTTT.

This clone appeared a few times. The chain carries TRBV11-3 and TRBJ1-1; D perhaps matches TRBD1 (6 bases). The V gene's germline CDR1 is SGHNT and CDR2 YENEEA. This CDR3 is built from 14 residues. The germline V and J ends were trimmed by 3 bases and 0 bases, with 8 bases remaining between them. Here the CDR3 reads CASSFRTVNTEAFF. The CDR3 DNA sequence: TGTGCCAGCAGCTTCCGGACAGTGAACACTGAAGCTTTCTTT.

The V call is TRBV21-1, the J call TRBJ1-1. TRBV21-1 has pseudogene status. CDR3 length equals 12 residues. This chain's CDR3 is CASSKGVTEAFF. The DNA for the CDR3 is TGTGCCAGCAGCAAGGGTGTCACTGAAGCTTTCTTT.

The rearrangement uses TRBV2 and TRBJ2-7, with 11 bases fitting TRBD2. The trim removed 2 bases at V and 4 bases at J, leaving 4 bases unmatched. This CDR3 contains 15 residues. Germline lookup yields CDR1 SNHLY and CDR2 FYNNEI. The CDR3 DNA is TGTGCCAGCAGTGAAAGGCTAGCGGGAGGATACGAGCAGTACTTC. This sequence encodes CASSERLAGGYEQYF. The complete variable domain, with remaining parts taken from reference TRBV2 and TRBJ2-7, reads EPEVTQTPSHQVTQMGQEVILRCVPISNHLYFYWYRQILGQKVEFLVSFYNNEISEKSEIFDDQFSVERPDGSNFTLKIRSTKLEDSAMYFCASSERLAGGYEQYFGPGTRLTVT.

The chain recombines TRBV6-5 with TRBJ1-1, with D maybe TRBD1 (6 bases). V was shortened by 9 bases and J by 0 bases, with 11 bases between the two germline ends. The CDR3 totals 13 residues. Germline-derived CDR1 and CDR2 are MNHEY and SVGAGI. The CDR3 sequence is CASYRDVNTEAFF. The CDR3 region has the DNA TGTGCCAGTTACAGGGACGTGAACACTGAAGCTTTCTTT.

V is TRBV18 and J is TRBJ2-5; 7 bases are shared with TRBD2. This CDR3 comprises 15 residues. Unmatched junction bases numbered 5, after V lost 1 base and J lost 3 bases. Looked up from germline, CDR1 is KGHSH and CDR2 is LQKENI. The CDR3 protein is CASSPRTGGEETQYF. CDR3 in DNA: TGTGCCAGCTCACCACGGACGGGAGGAGAAGAGACCCAGTACTTC.

The V and J genes are TRBV11-1 and TRBJ2-3; TRBD1 might be the D (5 bases). The CDR3 length is 15 residues. Trimming stripped 0 bases from V and 2 bases from J, with 9 bases between. Germline lookup yields CDR1 SGHAT and CDR2 FQDESV (reference sequence). The CDR3 region is CASSLALGVTDTQYF. The CDR3 DNA is TGTGCCAGCAGCTTAGCCCTAGGGGTCACAGATACGCAGTATTTT.

This clone was recorded only once. This CDR3 is CASSSSGRSTDTQYF. The CDR3 nucleotides are TGTGCCAGCAGCTCCAGTGGACGGAGCACAGATACGCAGTATTTT. V gene TRBV28 combines with J gene TRBJ2-3; D is unclear. Trimming removed 6 bases from V and 0 bases from J, with 13 bases in between. This CDR3 comprises 15 residues. Germline CDR1 is MDHEN and CDR2 is SYDVKM.

The chain joins TRBV6-5 to TRBJ1-1; D gene uncertain. The CDR3 is made up of 15 amino acids. The V gene lost 5 bases and the J gene lost 0 bases, with 13 bases spanning the gap. Looked up from germline, CDR1 is MNHEY and CDR2 is SVGAGI. CDR3 loop: CASSPLELMNTEAFF. In DNA, the CDR3 is TGTGCCAGCAGTCCGTTAGAGTTGATGAACACTGAAGCTTTCTTT.

The chain links TRBV15 to TRBJ2-5; 7 nucleotides agree with TRBD1. This CDR3 is built from 16 residues. Per germline, CDR1 LNHNV and CDR2 YYDKDF (reference sequence). The ends lost 0 bases at V and 2 bases at J; junction bases unmatched: 6. CDR3 amino acids: CATSREGQAGQETQYF. The CDR3 DNA is TGTGCCACCAGCAGAGAAGGACAGGCCGGACAAGAGACCCAGTACTTC.

The rearrangement uses TRBV5-1 and TRBJ2-7; D may match TRBD1 or TRBD2 (6 bases each). Germline V gives CDR1 SGHRS, CDR2 YFSETQ. Deletions cut 4 bases from V and 3 bases from J, with 11 bases between. The CDR3 runs to 13 residues. The CDR3: CASSRGDNYEQYF. CDR3 coding DNA: TGCGCCAGCAGCCGCGGGGACAACTACGAGCAGTACTTC.

This chain uses TRBV6-4 with TRBJ1-1, with D possibly being TRBD1 (5 bases). V lost 0 bases, J lost 0 bases, and 5 bases lay in between. Germline V gene data show CDR1 as MRHNA and CDR2 as SNTAGT. This CDR3 is built from 14 residues. CDR3: CASSDSGVNTEAFF. For the CDR3, the DNA is TGTGCCAGCAGTGACTCGGGGGTGAACACTGAAGCTTTCTTT.

The chain couples TRBV6-5 to TRBJ2-1; 10 positions match TRBD2. CDR3 length: 15 residues. The V gene end was trimmed by 5 bases and the J gene end by 4 bases; junction bases not matched to a gene: 5. Germline CDR1 and CDR2: MNHEY and SVGAGI. The CDR3 spells CASSMTSGRYNEQFF. The DNA for the CDR3 is TGTGCCAGCAGTATGACTAGCGGGCGGTACAATGAGCAGTTCTTC.

The rearrangement links TRBV5-1 to TRBJ2-5, with D tentatively TRBD1 (5 bases). Trimming removed 0 bases from V and 5 bases from J, with 11 bases in between. Germline V lookup: CDR1 SGHRS, CDR2 YFSETQ. The CDR3 covers 14 residues. The CDR3 spells CASSLVAGKETQYF. CDR3 bases: TGCGCCAGCAGCTTGGTTGCAGGGAAGGAGACCCAGTACTTC.

V usage is TRBV7-9 and J usage is TRBJ1-1, with a possible D match to TRBD1 (5 bases). Germline CDR1 and CDR2: SEHNR and FQNEAQ (reference sequence). The CDR3 extends over 15 amino acids. Trimming took 5 bases from V and 1 from J, leaving 14 bases between them. In DNA form, the CDR3 reads TGTGCCAGCAGCCTTCGGGGGGAGGAGAACACTGAAGCTTTCTTT. As protein: CASSLRGEENTEAFF.

The chain recombines TRBV6-1 with TRBJ2-3, with D possibly matching TRBD1 (6 bases). The germline V and J ends were trimmed by 6 bases and 4 bases, with 17 bases remaining between them. The CDR3 is 15 residues long. CDR1 MNHNS and CDR2 SASEGT come from the germline V gene. As DNA, the CDR3 is TGTGCCAGCAGAGATCGACCAGGGGCGGCAGATACGCAGTATTTT. As protein: CASRDRPGAADTQYF.

The CDR3 reads CASSLSKDYGYTF. Here the CDR3 DNA reads TGTGCCAGCAGCCTCAGCAAGGACTATGGCTACACCTTC. The chain combines TRBV6-5 with TRBJ1-2, with D unclear. V gave up 6 bases and J gave up 3 bases, with 11 bases separating them. CDR3 length: 13 residues. The V gene's germline CDR1 is MNHEY and CDR2 SVGAGI.

The rearrangement uses TRBV6-6 and TRBJ2-2; D is uncertain. The germline CDR1 and CDR2 sequences are MNHNY and SVGAGI (reference sequence). There are 12 residues in the CDR3. V was shortened by 2 bases and J by 9 bases, with 7 bases between the two germline ends. CDR3 protein: CASSYGERELFF. The DNA of the CDR3 is TGTGCCAGCAGTTACGGTGAACGGGAGCTGTTTTTT.

The chain combines TRBV18 with TRBJ1-1, with TRBD1 as a possible D gene (5 bases). Germline V gene lookup returns CDR1 KGHSH and CDR2 LQKENI. The CDR3 runs to 14 residues. V was pared by 0 bases and J by 6 bases, with 11 bases between. CDR3 protein: CASSPPSRDAEAFF. CDR3 coding DNA: TGTGCCAGCTCACCACCGTCCAGGGACGCTGAAGCTTTCTTT.

The rearrangement links TRBV5-1 to TRBJ2-2, with 7 bases fitting TRBD1. The CDR3 sequence is 16 residues long. The trim removed 0 bases at V and 4 bases at J, leaving 6 bases unmatched. Germline V gene lookup returns CDR1 SGHRS and CDR2 YFSETQ. This CDR3 is CASSLAGTVSTGELFF. CDR3 nucleotides: TGCGCCAGCAGCTTGGCCGGGACAGTGAGCACCGGGGAGCTGTTTTTT.

The chain uses TRBV21-1 and TRBJ2-1; the table's D call, TRBD1, has no DNA check behind it. TRBV21-1 has pseudogene status. CDR3 size: 18 residues. In DNA form, the CDR3 reads TGTGCCAGCAGCCCTCGCCCCAGGGTACGACAGCCGTACAATGAGCAGTTCTTC. Its translation is CASSPRPRVRQPYNEQFF.

The chain combines TRBV20-1 with TRBJ1-2, with D unresolved. This CDR3 region has 11 residues. V lost 6 bases to trimming and J lost 4 bases, with 9 bases between them. Germline CDR1 and CDR2: DFQATT and SNEGSKA (reference sequence). The CDR3 is CSAPRGYGYTF. CDR3 coding DNA: TGCAGTGCACCGCGAGGCTATGGCTACACCTTC.

The chain has TRBV28 and TRBJ2-2; D is unresolved. V gave up 6 bases and J gave up 5 bases, with 10 bases separating them. Germline V gene lookup returns CDR1 MDHEN and CDR2 SYDVKM. The CDR3 spans 13 residues. The CDR3 sequence: CASSNGLTGELFF. In nucleotides, the CDR3 is TGTGCCAGCAGCAACGGGTTAACCGGGGAGCTGTTTTTT.

The chain is built from TRBV10-3 and TRBJ2-2, with D perhaps TRBD2 (5 bases). The CDR3 is 12 residues long. Per germline, CDR1 ENHRY and CDR2 SYGVKD. Trimming pared 9 bases from V and 7 bases from J, leaving 12 bases between. The CDR3 sequence is CAISSEVGELFF. The CDR3 DNA sequence: TGTGCCATAAGTAGCGAGGTCGGGGAGCTGTTTTTT.

The CDR3 region is CASSPPWGGRGSSYNEQFF. In DNA, the CDR3 is TGTGCCAGCTCACCCCCCTGGGGCGGGAGGGGGAGCTCCTACAATGAGCAGTTCTTC. The chain is built from TRBV18 and TRBJ2-1; the match to TRBD2 covers 9 bases. CDR3 length: 19 residues. V lost 3 bases, J lost 0 bases, and 12 bases stayed unmatched. Germline V gene sequence: CDR1 KGHSH, CDR2 LQKENI.

This clone appeared once. CDR3 nucleotide sequence: TGCGCCAGCAGCCCCGGGACAGCCTTCTCTGGAAACACCATATATTTT. Protein product: CASSPGTAFSGNTIYF. This chain connects TRBV5-1 to TRBJ1-3; 7 bases are a match to TRBD1. This CDR3 has 16 residues. CDR1 and CDR2 (germline): SGHRS, YFSETQ. V lost 4 bases to trimming and J lost 0 bases; unmatched junction nucleotides: 7. Looking up the rest from reference TRBV5-1 and TRBJ1-3 gives the full variable domain: KAGVTQTPRYLIKTRGQQVTLSCSPISGHRSVSWYQQTPGQGLQFLFEYFSETQRNKGNFPGRFSGRQFSNSRSEMNVSTLELGDSALYLCASSPGTAFSGNTIYFGEGSWLTVV.

V gene TRBV7-3 combines with J gene TRBJ2-3; D ambiguous. Trimming stripped 5 bases from V and 4 bases from J, with 19 bases between. This CDR3 is built from 16 residues. Per the germline V gene, CDR1 is SGHTA and CDR2 is FQGTGA. CDR3 DNA: TGTGCCAGCAGCCGAAACGTGGGCTATGGGTCAGATACGCAGTATTTT. It is translated as CASSRNVGYGSDTQYF. The full variable domain, its missing parts supplied by reference TRBV7-3 and TRBJ2-3, is GAGVSQTPSNKVTEKGKYVELRCDPISGHTALYWYRQSLGQGPEFLIYFQGTGAADDSGLPNDRFFAVRPEGSVSTLKIQRTERGDSAVYLCASSRNVGYGSDTQYFGPGTRLTVL.

The table lists this clone with a count of one. The chain carries TRBV14 and TRBJ2-1, with 15 bases fitting TRBD2. CDR3 length equals 17 residues. Trimming cost V 4 bases and J 5 bases; bases outside gene matches: 6. From germline, CDR1 is SGHDN and CDR2 FVKESK. The CDR3 DNA follows: TGTGCCAGCAGCCCCGGGACTAGCGGGAGGATTGACAATGAGCAGTTCTTC. Amino acids: CASSPGTSGRIDNEQFF. The variable domain in full, completed from reference TRBV14 and TRBJ2-1, reads EAGVTQFPSHSVIEKGQTVTLRCDPISGHDNLYWYRRVMGKEIKFLLHFVKESKQDESGMPNNRFLAERTGGTYSTLKVQPAELEDSGVYFCASSPGTSGRIDNEQFFGPGTRLTVL.

The rearrangement joins TRBV7-3 to TRBJ2-2; tentative D call: TRBD2 (5 bases). V lost 3 bases, J lost 3 bases, and 8 bases lay in between. Germline CDR1 is SGHTA and CDR2 is FQGTGA. The CDR3 is made up of 14 amino acids. The CDR3 here is CASSFGVDTGELFF. The CDR3 region has the DNA TGTGCCAGCAGCTTCGGGGTGGACACCGGGGAGCTGTTTTTT.

The chain combines TRBV5-1 with TRBJ2-3; unclear D gene. The CDR3 is 15 amino acids. The ends were cut back, 4 bases at V and 0 bases at J, with 12 bases in the middle. CDR1 is SGHRS, CDR2 YFSETQ, per germline. In DNA, the CDR3 is TGCGCCAGCAGCCCGACAACCCGTAGCACAGATACGCAGTATTTT. Translating gives CASSPTTRSTDTQYF.

The chain employs TRBV2 and TRBJ2-7; no reliable D call. The CDR3 has 13 amino acids. V dropped 8 bases and J dropped 2 bases, with 13 bases sitting between them. The germline V gene has CDR1 SNHLY and CDR2 FYNNEI. CDR3 coding DNA: TGTGCCAGCCGGGTCAGTGGGGCCTACGAGCAGTACTTC. This codes for CASRVSGAYEQYF.